Listed below are T cell receptor beta chains from one sample, sequenced in a study of T-cell memory formation after mild COVID-19. Via MiXCR, TCRdb re-called the 5' RACE reads, giving one row per CDR3 protein. The sample shows around 300,000 distinct CDR3 sequences, over 7% of them seen only once. The material sequenced was PBMCs or a T cell subset sorted from them (not recorded which). The receptors originated from a man younger than 30 who had mild COVID-19 (a few samples of this study predate the infection). Cell type and time point are not known. CDR3s include the opening cysteine and the closing phenylalanine or tryptophan. The D gene is left open where the match is weak. The listing skips clone size in some rows; elsewhere it reads once, few, many or a size class.

D	V	size	J	CDR3	DNA
NA	TRBV11-2	once	TRBJ1-1	CASTLLGTVNTEAFF	TGTGCCAGCACCCTCCTGGGGACTGTGAACACTGAAGCTTTCTTT
TRBD2	TRBV29-1	few	TRBJ2-3	CSVEMWGLDAQYF	TGCAGCGTTGAAATGTGGGGACTAGACGCGCAGTATTTT
NA	TRBV11-2	NA	TRBJ1-1	CASSLDLGGDTEAFF	TGTGCCAGCAGCTTAGATCTCGGCGGAGACACTGAAGCTTTCTTT
NA	TRBV18	few	TRBJ1-5	CASSPGPPGTQPQHF	TGTGCCAGCTCACCGGGTCCCCCAGGGACTCAGCCCCAGCATTTT
NA	TRBV9	NA	TRBJ1-3	CASSVVGGYSGNTIYF	TGTGCCAGCAGCGTGGTTGGGGGGTACTCTGGAAACACCATATATTTT
TRBD2	TRBV9	few	TRBJ2-3	CASSVSGGEDTQYF	TGTGCCAGCAGCGTTAGCGGGGGTGAAGATACGCAGTATTTT
TRBD1	TRBV5-1	NA	TRBJ1-4	CASSFVQGALTNEKLFF	TGCGCCAGCAGCTTCGTGCAGGGGGCTTTGACTAATGAAAAACTGTTTTTT
NA	TRBV4-3	NA	TRBJ2-1	CASSQDGGTYNEQFF	TGCGCCAGCAGCCAAGATGGGGGAACCTACAATGAGCAGTTCTTC
NA	TRBV7-2	few	TRBJ2-7	CASSLGPLSSYEQYF	TGTGCCAGCAGCTTAGGACCGCTAAGCTCCTACGAGCAGTACTTC
NA	TRBV6-5	many	TRBJ1-1	CASSYGGNTEAFF	TGTGCCAGCAGTTACGGCGGGAACACTGAAGCTTTCTTT
NA	TRBV7-6	few	TRBJ2-1	CASSLAGVSYNEQFF	TGTGCCAGCAGCTTAGCTGGGGTATCCTACAATGAGCAGTTCTTC
NA	TRBV7-9	few	TRBJ2-1	CASSLGVSASNANEQFF	TGTGCCAGCAGCTTAGGGGTTTCCGCCTCGAATGCCAATGAGCAGTTCTTC
NA	TRBV5-1	few	TRBJ2-7	CASSLRTASPEQYF	TGCGCCAGCAGCTTAAGGACAGCTTCACCCGAGCAGTACTTC
NA	TRBV11-2	NA	TRBJ2-2	CASSLGYGGRDTGELFF	TGTGCCAGCAGCTTAGGGTACGGCGGGCGAGACACCGGGGAGCTGTTTTTT
NA	TRBV7-9	few	TRBJ1-4	CASSLQSGREKLFF	TGTGCCAGCAGCCTACAGTCCGGGAGGGAAAAACTGTTTTTT
NA	TRBV12-3/TRBV12-4	few	TRBJ2-1	CASSPHRSSYNEQFF	TGTGCCAGCAGTCCCCATAGGAGCTCCTACAATGAGCAGTTCTTC
NA	TRBV12-3/TRBV12-4	few	TRBJ2-7	CASSLRGDEQYF	TGTGCCAGCAGTTTGCGCGGGGACGAGCAGTACTTC
NA	TRBV15	NA	TRBJ2-3	CATSRDSSRDTQYF	TGTGCCACCAGCAGAGACAGCTCTCGGGATACGCAGTATTTT
NA	TRBV7-8	few	TRBJ2-5	CASSPQVPGETQYF	TGTGCCAGCAGCCCCCAGGTTCCGGGAGAGACCCAGTACTTC
NA	TRBV7-3	few	TRBJ2-3	CASSLTGVLDTQYF	TGTGCCAGCAGCTTAACAGGGGTCCTAGATACGCAGTATTTT